This T cell receptor beta chain was profiled in a study of blood T cell repertoires in COVID-19. As for the study in general: Acute-phase and convalescent COVID-19 samples originated in the United States, Italy and Spain. Nucleic acid was either cDNA or gDNA, and it came from T cells, B-cell-depleted T cells, or PBMCs.

In the original workflow: Scientists estimated how many nucleated cells there were by amplifying reference gene primers. The data were produced by immunoSEQ multiplex PCR, yet TCRdb's version contains in-frame clones alone and is incomplete. D and trimming were read from the DNA, whereas the V and J calls and clone size are those reported in that table. The data contain approximately 140,000 clones, 88% of them singletons. V was shortened by 4 bases and J by 5 bases, with 11 bases between the two germline ends. CDR3 size: 13 residues. CDR1 and CDR2 (germline): LGHNA, YSLEER. This TCR derives from a man in his sixties or seventies with active COVID-19. This sequence joins TRBV4-3 and TRBJ2-5, with D maybe TRBD2 (5 bases). Specimen: peripheral blood. As DNA, the CDR3 is TGCGCCAGCAGCCCCGGAGTAGCGGAGACCCAGTACTTC. Translating it yields CASSPGVAETQYF.